This entry describes one T cell receptor (beta chain). Its antigen is undetermined. V shed 3 bases and J shed 2 bases, with 15 bases lying between them. This CDR3 comprises 16 residues. Germline lookup yields CDR1 MNHEY and CDR2 SMNVEV (reference sequence). The data stem from a study of T-cell reconstitution after alpha-beta-depleted transplantation in children. Broader study findings: T cells produced anew were the main source of T-cell counts and diversity one year after transplant. It was reported that alpha-beta T cells came from several hundred expanded graft clones (about two months after transplant).

As it was prepared, the TCRbeta library received unique molecular identifiers. MiXCR was run by TCRdb on the PCR reads, yielding one entry per CDR3 protein. The sample yields 610,000 or so distinct CDR3 sequences, 20% to 30% seen once. This receptor was identified in a boy under three years old with Wiskott-Aldrich syndrome, due to receive a stem cell transplant. The sample in question was PBMCs, obtained before TCRalphabeta/CD19-depleted stem cell transplant. This chain uses TRBV27 with TRBJ2-3, with D perhaps TRBD2 (6 bases). CDR3 DNA sequence: TGTGCCAGCAGTTTCACACCGGGACTTCACACAGATACGCAGTATTTT. Its protein product is CASSFTPGLHTDTQYF.